This TCR beta chain is drawn from a study of memory CD4+ T cells and cytomegalovirus serostatus. J lost 0 bases, V lost 7 bases, and 6 bases had no gene match. Per germline, CDR1 SNHLY and CDR2 FYNNEI. CDR3 length equals 15 residues. The sort gate was single viable CD3+CD4+CD8-CD45RO+ cells for memory CD4+ T cells. TCRdb's copy holds only in-frame clones and misses some; the assay was immunoSEQ multiplex PCR. Of about 92,000 clones listed, roughly 80% are singletons. Comments on this clone: Its antigen is unidentified.

Study results and limitations: Of 150 to 200 reported CMV TCRbeta sequences, 65 to 85 were found in memory CD4+ repertoires.

The sequenced material came from memory CD4+ T cells from blood. The sequence derives from an adult in good health and CMV-seropositive. The chain joins TRBV2 to TRBJ2-3, with TRBD1 identical over 8 bases. This CDR3 reads CASNPTGASTDTQYF. CDR3 DNA: TGTGCCAGCAATCCGACAGGGGCTAGCACAGATACGCAGTATTTT.